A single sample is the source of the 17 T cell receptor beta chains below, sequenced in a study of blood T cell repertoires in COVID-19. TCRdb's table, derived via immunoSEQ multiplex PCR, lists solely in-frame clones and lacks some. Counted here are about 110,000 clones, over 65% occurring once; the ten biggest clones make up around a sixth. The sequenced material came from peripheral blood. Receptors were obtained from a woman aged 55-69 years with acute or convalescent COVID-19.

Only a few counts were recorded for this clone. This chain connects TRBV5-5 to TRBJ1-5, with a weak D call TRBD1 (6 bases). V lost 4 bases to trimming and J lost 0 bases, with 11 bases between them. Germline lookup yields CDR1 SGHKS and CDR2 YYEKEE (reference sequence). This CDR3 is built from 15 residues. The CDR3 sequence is CASSTRTDSNQPQHF. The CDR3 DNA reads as TGTGCCAGCAGCACTCGGACAGATAGCAATCAGCCCCAGCATTTT.

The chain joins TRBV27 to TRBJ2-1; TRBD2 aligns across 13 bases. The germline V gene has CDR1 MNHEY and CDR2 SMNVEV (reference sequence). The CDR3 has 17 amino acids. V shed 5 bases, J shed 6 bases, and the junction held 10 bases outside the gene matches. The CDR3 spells CASSELSTSGRGNEQFF. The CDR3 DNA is TGTGCCAGCAGTGAGTTAAGCACTAGCGGGAGGGGCAATGAGCAGTTCTTC.

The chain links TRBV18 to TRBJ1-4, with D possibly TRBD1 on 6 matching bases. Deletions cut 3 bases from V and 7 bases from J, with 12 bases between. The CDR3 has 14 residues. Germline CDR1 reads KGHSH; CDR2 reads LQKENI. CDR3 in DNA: TGTGCCAGCTCACCGGGGGCCCTGGGTGAAAAACTGTTTTTT. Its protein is CASSPGALGEKLFF.

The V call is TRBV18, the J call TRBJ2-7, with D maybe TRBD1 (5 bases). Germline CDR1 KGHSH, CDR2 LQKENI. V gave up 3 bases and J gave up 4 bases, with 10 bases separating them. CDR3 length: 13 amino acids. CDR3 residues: CASSPIQGYEQYF. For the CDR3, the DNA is TGTGCCAGCTCACCTATCCAGGGTTACGAGCAGTACTTC.

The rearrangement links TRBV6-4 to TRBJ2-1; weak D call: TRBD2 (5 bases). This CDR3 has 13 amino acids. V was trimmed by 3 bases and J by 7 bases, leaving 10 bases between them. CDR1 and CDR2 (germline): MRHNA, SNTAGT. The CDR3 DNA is TGTGCCAGCAGTGAGGAGGTCTGGAATGAGCAGTTCTTC. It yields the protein CASSEEVWNEQFF.

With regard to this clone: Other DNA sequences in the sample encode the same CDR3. CDR3 region: CASSPPGTSSYEQYF. CDR3 bases: TGTGCCAGCAGCCCCCCGGGGACAAGCTCCTACGAGCAGTACTTC. The rearrangement uses TRBV28 and TRBJ2-7; D is possibly TRBD1 (6 bases). The CDR3 is made up of 15 amino acids. The germline CDR1 and CDR2 sequences are MDHEN and SYDVKM. V was trimmed by 6 bases and J by 0 bases, leaving 15 bases between them.

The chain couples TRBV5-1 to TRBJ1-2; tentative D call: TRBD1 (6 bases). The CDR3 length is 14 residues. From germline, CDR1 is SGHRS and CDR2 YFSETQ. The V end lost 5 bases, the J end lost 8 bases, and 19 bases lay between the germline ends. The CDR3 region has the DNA TGCGCCAGCAGGGTTTTGGGCTCAGGGGACGGCTACACCTTC. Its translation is CASRVLGSGDGYTF.

CDR3 protein: CATSDVRGNEQFF. The CDR3 DNA is TGTGCCACCAGTGATGTCCGCGGCAATGAGCAGTTCTTC. The gene calls are TRBV24-1 and TRBJ2-1; D is uncertain. Trimming took 3 bases from V and 6 from J, leaving 8 bases between them. The CDR3 extends over 13 amino acids. Per germline, CDR1 KGHDR and CDR2 SFDVKD.

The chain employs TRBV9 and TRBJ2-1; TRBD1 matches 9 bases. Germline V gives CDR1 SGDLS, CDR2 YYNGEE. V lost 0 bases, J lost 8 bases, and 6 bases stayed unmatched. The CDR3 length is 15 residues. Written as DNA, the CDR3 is TGTGCCAGCAGCGTAGCAGGGACAGGGAAAGATGAGCAGTTCTTC. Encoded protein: CASSVAGTGKDEQFF.

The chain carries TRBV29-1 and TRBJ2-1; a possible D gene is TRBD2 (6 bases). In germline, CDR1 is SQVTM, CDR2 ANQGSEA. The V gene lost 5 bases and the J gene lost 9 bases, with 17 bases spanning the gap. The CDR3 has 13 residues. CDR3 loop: CSVPGDLLGEQFF. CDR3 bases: TGCAGCGTTCCGGGGGACCTCCTAGGTGAGCAGTTCTTC.

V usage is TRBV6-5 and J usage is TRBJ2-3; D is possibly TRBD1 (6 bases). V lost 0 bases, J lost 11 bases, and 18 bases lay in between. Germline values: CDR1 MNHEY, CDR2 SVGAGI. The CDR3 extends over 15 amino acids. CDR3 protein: CASSYSGTHPEGQYF. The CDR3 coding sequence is TGTGCCAGCAGTTACTCCGGGACACACCCCGAGGGGCAGTATTTT.

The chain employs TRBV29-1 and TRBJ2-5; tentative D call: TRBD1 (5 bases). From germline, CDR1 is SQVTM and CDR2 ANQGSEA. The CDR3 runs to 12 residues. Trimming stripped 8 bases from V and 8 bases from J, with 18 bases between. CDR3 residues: CSSSHGAQTQYF. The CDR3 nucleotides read TGCAGCTCCTCTCATGGGGCACAAACCCAGTACTTC.

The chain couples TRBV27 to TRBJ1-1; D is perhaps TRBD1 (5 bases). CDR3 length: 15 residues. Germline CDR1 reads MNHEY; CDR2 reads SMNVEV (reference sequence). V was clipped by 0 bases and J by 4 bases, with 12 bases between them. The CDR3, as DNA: TGTGCCAGCAGTTTATCGGAGGGACGGGGCACTGAAGCTTTCTTT. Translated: CASSLSEGRGTEAFF.

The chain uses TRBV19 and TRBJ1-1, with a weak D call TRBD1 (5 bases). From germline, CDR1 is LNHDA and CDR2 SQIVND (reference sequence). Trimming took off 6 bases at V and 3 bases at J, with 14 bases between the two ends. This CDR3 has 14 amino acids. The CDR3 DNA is TGTGCCAGTAGCCAAGCAGGGTTTGACACTGAAGCTTTCTTT. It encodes CASSQAGFDTEAFF.

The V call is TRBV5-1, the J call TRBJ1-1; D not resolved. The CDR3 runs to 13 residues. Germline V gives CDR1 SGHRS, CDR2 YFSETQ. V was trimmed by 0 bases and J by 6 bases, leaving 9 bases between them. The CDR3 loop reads CASSLARSAEAFF. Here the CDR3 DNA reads TGCGCCAGCAGCTTGGCCCGGTCCGCTGAAGCTTTCTTT.

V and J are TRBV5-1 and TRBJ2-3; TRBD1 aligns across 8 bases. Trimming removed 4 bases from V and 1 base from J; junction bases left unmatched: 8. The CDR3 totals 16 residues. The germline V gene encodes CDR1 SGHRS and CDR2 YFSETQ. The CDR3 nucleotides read TGCGCCAGCAGCCCCGGACAGGGAGGTGGCACAGATACGCAGTATTTT. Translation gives CASSPGQGGGTDTQYF.

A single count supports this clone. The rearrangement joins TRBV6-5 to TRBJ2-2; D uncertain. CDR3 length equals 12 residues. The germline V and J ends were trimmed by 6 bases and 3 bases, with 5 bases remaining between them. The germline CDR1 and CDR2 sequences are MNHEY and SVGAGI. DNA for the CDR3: TGTGCCAGCAGGCGGTACACCGGGGAGCTGTTTTTT. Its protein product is CASRRYTGELFF.